The present T cell receptor beta chain was sequenced within a study of beta chain features in type 1 diabetes. Once sorted, every population was more than 98% pure. Of the isolated RNA, all was reverse transcribed, and so the sequenced material was expressed TCRB transcripts. TCRdb keeps only in-frame clones here, not all; method: immunoSEQ multiplex PCR. There are 360,000 or so clones in the sample; around 19% occur only once, and 0.044% lies in the top ten. Trimming shortened V by 4 bases and J by 6 bases, and 13 bases separated the two germline ends. Germline V gene sequence: CDR1 SNHLY, CDR2 FYNNEI. The CDR3 is 13 amino acids.

The sample was naive CD4+ T cells from blood. This chain links TRBV2 with TRBJ2-7; perhaps TRBD1 as D (5 bases). The clonotype comes from a woman younger than 30 in good health. The CDR3 DNA follows: TGTGCCAGCAGTGTTCAACAGGAGCTCGAGCAGTACTTC. This gives the protein CASSVQQELEQYF.